This T cell receptor (beta chain) was sequenced for a study of control samples from healthy donors and cancer patients. Profiled with immunoSEQ multiplex PCR; TCRdb holds only in-frame clones, not every one. Among roughly 160,000 clones listed, about 91% were seen once. This CDR3 has 16 residues. Looked up from germline, CDR1 is SGDLS and CDR2 is YYNGEE. Trimming took off 0 bases at V and 5 bases at J, with 15 bases between the two ends. Sequenced material: blood. The rearrangement uses TRBV9 and TRBJ2-1; D not resolved. The sequence derives from a woman in her thirties in good health. The CDR3 here is CASSVGVAGPNNEQFF. The CDR3 nucleotides are TGTGCCAGCAGCGTAGGGGTAGCAGGCCCCAACAATGAGCAGTTCTTC.